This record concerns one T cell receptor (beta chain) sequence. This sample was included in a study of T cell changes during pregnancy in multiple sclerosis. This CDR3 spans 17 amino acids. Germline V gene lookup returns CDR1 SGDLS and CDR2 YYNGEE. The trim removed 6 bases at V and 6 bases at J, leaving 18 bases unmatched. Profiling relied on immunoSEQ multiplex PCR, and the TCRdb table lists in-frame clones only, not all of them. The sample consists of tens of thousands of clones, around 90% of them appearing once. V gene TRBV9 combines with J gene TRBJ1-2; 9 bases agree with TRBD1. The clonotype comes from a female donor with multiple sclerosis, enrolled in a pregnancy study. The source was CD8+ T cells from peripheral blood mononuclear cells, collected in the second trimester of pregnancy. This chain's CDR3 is CASTVRAGTGMLDGYTF. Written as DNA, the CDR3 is TGTGCCAGCACCGTTAGAGCCGGGACAGGGATGCTCGATGGCTACACCTTC.